These T cell receptor beta chains were read from a single sample in a study of cytomegalovirus exposure and HLA in healthy donors. Profiling relied on immunoSEQ multiplex PCR, and the TCRdb table lists in-frame clones only, not all of them. The repertoire holds 99,000 or so clones, with around 86% as singletons. The specimen sequenced was PBMCs. The source of these receptors is a female donor in good health and CMV-seropositive. CDR3s leave out the opening cysteine and the closing phenylalanine or tryptophan. Fields, in order: V gene, CDR3 protein.

>TRBV2
ASRFDRRSEQF
>TRBV28
ASSSRVPNQPQH
>TRBV30
AWGGGGNQPQH
>TRBV29-1
SVTYDRGLGGNTIY
>TRBV5-6
ASSTYSGTGGNTEAF
>TRBV11-2
ASSFRGRAVTDTQY
>TRBV7-3
ASSLTSGRADTQY
>TRBV9
ASSVGGQVSSGNTIY
>TRBV10-2
ASSGGGTGNTIY
>TRBV15
ATSGFRGSGTDTQY
>TRBV6-5
ASSGRQRNSPLH
>TRBV5-1
ASSAAGREGGYT
>TRBV5-1
ASSPEVGEKLF
>TRBV7-9
ASSLAGGKASPLH
>TRBV5-6
ASSPGDRGYT
>TRBV4-2
ASSQEPGQSNYGYT
>TRBV2
ASSDMGQGNQPQH
>TRBV6-1
ASSEAGVTTEAF
>TRBV19
ASSTGASSNQPQH
>TRBV7-2
ASSPSPRSQGAGNTIY
>TRBV5-1
ASRPDRVQGNTIY
>TRBV15
ATSRIRQGRPEAF
>TRBV19
ASSTRLTGYNQPQH
>TRBV13
ASTRGSGRQF
>TRBV6-5
ASSYFQGTGELF
>TRBV7-9
ASSRPRGQGNTEAF
>TRBV29-1
SVVTNYGYT
>TRBV27
ASRLLTGEQY
>TRBV5-1
ASSPPAVHEQF
>TRBV7-6
ASSLELAGAPDGEQF
>TRBV7-3
ASSLLGSTDTQY
>TRBV15
ATSRLSGGGNEQF
>TRBV6-1
ASSEAPFHGQITEYSNQPQH
>TRBV14
ASSQAAGELF
>TRBV4-1
ASSDLDRGQEKLF
>TRBV29-1
SVLTGNSYNEQF
>TRBV9
ASSVGGASSGNTIY
>TRBV5-4
ASSSLDRVNSGANVLT
>TRBV11-2
ASAGNGYT
>TRBV4-1
ASSQDGTSSTDTQY